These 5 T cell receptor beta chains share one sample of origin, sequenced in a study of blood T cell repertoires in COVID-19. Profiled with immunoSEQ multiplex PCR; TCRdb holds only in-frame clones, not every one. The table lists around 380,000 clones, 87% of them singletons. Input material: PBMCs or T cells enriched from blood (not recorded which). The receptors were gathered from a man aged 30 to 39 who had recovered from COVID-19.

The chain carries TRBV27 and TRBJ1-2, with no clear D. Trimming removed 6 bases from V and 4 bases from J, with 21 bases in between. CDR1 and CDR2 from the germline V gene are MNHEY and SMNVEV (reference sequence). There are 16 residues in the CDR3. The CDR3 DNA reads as TGTGCCAGCAGCATGGACCGGGGTTTGGGTAGCTATGGCTACACCTTC. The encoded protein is CASSMDRGLGSYGYTF.

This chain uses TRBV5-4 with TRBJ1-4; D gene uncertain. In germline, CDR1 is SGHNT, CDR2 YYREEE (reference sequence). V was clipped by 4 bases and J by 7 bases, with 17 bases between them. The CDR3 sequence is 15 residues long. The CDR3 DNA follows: TGTGCCAGCAGCGGGAGCTCTATTGGCAGTGAAAAACTGTTTTTT. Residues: CASSGSSIGSEKLFF.

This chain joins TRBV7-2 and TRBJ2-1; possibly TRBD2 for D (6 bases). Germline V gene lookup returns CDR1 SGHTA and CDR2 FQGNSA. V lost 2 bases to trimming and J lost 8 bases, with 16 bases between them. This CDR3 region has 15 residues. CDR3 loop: CASSLLGLALDEQFF. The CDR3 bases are TGTGCCAGCAGCTTACTTGGTCTAGCGTTAGATGAGCAGTTCTTC.

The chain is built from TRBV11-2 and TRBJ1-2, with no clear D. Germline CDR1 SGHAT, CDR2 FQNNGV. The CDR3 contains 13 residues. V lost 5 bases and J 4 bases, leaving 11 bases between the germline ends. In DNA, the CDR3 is TGTGCCAGCAGCCAAGGCGGGTCCTATGGCTACACCTTC. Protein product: CASSQGGSYGYTF.

CDR3 sequence (DNA): TGTGCCATCGAGGGGGACGTCTATGGCTACACCTTC. Encoded protein: CAIEGDVYGYTF. The V gene is TRBV21-1, the J gene TRBJ1-2; the D call TRBD1 from the table was never checked on the DNA. TRBV21-1 is given as a pseudogene. The CDR3 runs 12 residues.